This T cell receptor beta chain was sequenced for a study of shared clonotypes between healthy human individuals. The study, taken as a whole, reports: It was observed that about 5% of naive CD4 clonotypes were shared across several donors. Larger estimated richness was generally recorded for naive subsets relative to memory subsets.

Assay execution proceeded at the deep level. Per the original data handling: Filtering differed since immunoSEQ provided only junctions, with no quality scores. Sequenced by immunoSEQ multiplex PCR; TCRdb stores in-frame clones only, minus some. V and J calls and clone size follow that table, whereas D and trimming were derived from the DNA. The repertoire has 400,000 to 600,000 clones, around 95% of them found once; the top ten carry nearly 0.065%. Note on this clone: The target antigen is unknown.

The CDR3 runs 17 residues. V lost 6 bases and J 2 bases, leaving 22 bases between the germline ends. The germline V gene encodes CDR1 KGHSH and CDR2 LQKENI. This clonotype originated in a woman in her 30s in good health. The chain recombines TRBV18 with TRBJ1-2; D might be TRBD1 (6 bases). Sequencing input: naive CD4+ T cells sorted from blood. Described subset: CD45RA+ positively selected. CDR3 coding DNA: TGTGCCAGCTCTGCGGACAGAATCGTATCCAAAAACTATGGCTACACCTTC. It yields the protein CASSADRIVSKNYGYTF.